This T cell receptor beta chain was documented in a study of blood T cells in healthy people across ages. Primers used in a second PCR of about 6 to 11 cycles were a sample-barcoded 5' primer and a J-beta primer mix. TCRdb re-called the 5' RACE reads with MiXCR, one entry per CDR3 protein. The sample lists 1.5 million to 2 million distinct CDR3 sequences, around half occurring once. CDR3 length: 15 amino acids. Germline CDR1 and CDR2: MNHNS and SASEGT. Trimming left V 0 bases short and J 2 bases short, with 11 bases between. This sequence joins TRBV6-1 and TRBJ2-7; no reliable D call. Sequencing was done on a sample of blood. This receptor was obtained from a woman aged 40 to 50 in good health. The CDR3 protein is CASSEAVQKTYEQYF. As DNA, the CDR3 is TGTGCCAGCAGTGAAGCAGTACAGAAGACCTACGAGCAGTACTTC.